This TCR beta chain was retrieved from a study of blood T cell repertoires in COVID-19. About the study: From the United States, Italy and Spain came samples of acute and convalescent COVID-19. Sample material is recorded as cDNA or gDNA derived from T cells, B-cell-depleted T cells, or PBMCs.

The CDR3 contains 15 residues. Germline assignment: CDR1 GTSNPN and CDR2 SVGIG (reference sequence). Source study methods: Scientists estimated how many nucleated cells there were by amplifying reference gene primers. Sequenced by immunoSEQ multiplex PCR; TCRdb stores in-frame clones only, minus some. That table supplies the V and J calls and clone size; D and trimming were determined from the DNA. The profile shows nearly 110,000 clones, roughly four fifths of them singletons. Concerning this clone: Given a much more abundant clone one base away, this may be a read error. Other nucleotide sequences in the sample specify the same CDR3.

The clonotype comes from a woman in her fifties or sixties with acute or convalescent COVID-19. The rearrangement links TRBV30 to TRBJ1-2, with a tentative D call TRBD1 (6 bases). Sequenced: peripheral blood. The CDR3 DNA is TGTGCGGGGGCTCTCGGCCGGGGGGATTCGTATGGCTACACCTTC. Its translation is CAGALGRGDSYGYTF.